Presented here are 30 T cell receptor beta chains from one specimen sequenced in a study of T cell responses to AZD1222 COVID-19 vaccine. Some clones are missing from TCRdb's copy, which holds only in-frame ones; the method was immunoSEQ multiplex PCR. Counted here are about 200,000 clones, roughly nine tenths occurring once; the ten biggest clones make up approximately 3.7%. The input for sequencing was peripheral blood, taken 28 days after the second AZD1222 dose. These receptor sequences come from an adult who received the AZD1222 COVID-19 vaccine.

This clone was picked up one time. CDR3 sequence reads: CASSLAGGRAQYF. As DNA, the CDR3 is TGTGCCAGCAGTTTAGCGGGAGGTAGGGCGCAGTACTTC. The rearrangement uses TRBV12-3 or TRBV12-4 and TRBJ2-7; D might be TRBD2 (6 bases). V lost 0 bases and J 9 bases, leaving 12 bases between the germline ends. CDR3 length: 13 residues.

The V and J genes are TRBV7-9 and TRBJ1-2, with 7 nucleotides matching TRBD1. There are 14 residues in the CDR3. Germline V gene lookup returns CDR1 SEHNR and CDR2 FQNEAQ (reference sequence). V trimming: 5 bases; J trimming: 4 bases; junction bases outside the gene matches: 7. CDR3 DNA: TGTGCCAGCAGCAGGGGGCAATCCGTCTATGGCTACACCTTC. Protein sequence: CASSRGQSVYGYTF.

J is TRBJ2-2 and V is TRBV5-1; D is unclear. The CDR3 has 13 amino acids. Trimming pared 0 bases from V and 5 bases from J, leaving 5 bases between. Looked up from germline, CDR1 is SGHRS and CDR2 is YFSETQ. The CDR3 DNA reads TGCGCCAGCAGCTTGGAGGGAACCGGGGAGCTGTTTTTT. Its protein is CASSLEGTGELFF.

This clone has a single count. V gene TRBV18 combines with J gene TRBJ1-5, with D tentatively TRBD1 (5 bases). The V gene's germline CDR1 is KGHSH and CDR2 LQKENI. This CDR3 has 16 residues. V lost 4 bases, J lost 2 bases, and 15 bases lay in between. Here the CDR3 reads CASSLVGGSGNQPQHF. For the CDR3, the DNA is TGTGCCAGCTCACTGGTCGGGGGGTCGGGCAATCAGCCCCAGCATTTT.

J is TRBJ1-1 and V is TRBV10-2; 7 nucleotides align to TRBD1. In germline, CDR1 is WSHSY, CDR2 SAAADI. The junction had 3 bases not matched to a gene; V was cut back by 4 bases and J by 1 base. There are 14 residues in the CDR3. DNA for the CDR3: TGCGCCAGCAGTGCGGGACAGACGAACACTGAAGCTTTCTTT. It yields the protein CASSAGQTNTEAFF.

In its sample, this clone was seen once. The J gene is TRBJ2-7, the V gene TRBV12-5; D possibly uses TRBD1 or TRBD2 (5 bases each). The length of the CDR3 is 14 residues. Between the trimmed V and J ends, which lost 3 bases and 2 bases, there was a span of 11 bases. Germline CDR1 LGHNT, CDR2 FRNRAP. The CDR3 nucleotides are TGTGCTAGTGGTTTTCCGGGGACCCCCTACGAGCAGTACTTC. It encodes CASGFPGTPYEQYF.

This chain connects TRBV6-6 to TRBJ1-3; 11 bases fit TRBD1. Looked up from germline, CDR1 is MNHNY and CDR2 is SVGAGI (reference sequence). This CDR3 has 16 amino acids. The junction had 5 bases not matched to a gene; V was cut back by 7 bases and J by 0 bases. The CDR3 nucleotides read TGTGCCAGCAAGGGACAGGGGGACCCCTCTGGAAACACCATATATTTT. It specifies CASKGQGDPSGNTIYF.

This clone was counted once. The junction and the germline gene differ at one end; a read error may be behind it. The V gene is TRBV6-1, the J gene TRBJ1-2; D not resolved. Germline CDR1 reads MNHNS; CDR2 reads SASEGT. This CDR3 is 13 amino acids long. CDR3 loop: CASSEIGGLRGRF. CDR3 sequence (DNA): TGTGCCAGCAGTGAAATTGGAGGGCTTCGCGGGCGTTTC.

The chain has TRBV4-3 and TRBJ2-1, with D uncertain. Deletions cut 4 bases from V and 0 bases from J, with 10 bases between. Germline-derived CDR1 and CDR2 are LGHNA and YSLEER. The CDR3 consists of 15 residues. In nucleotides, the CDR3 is TGCGCCAGCAGCCCAGCATGGAGCTCCTACAATGAGCAGTTCTTC. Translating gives CASSPAWSSYNEQFF.

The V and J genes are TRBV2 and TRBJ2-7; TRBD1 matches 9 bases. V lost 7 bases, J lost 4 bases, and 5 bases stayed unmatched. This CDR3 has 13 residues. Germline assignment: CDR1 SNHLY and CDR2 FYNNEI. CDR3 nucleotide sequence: TGTGCCAGCAACACAGGGGGCGGGTACGAGCAGTACTTC. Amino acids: CASNTGGGYEQYF.

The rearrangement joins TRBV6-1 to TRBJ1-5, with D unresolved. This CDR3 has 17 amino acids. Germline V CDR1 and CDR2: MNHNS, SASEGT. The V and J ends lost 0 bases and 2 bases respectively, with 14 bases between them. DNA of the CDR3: TGTGCCAGCAGTGAAGCGCTGTTGGGCTGGGGCAATCAGCCCCAGCATTTT. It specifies CASSEALLGWGNQPQHF.

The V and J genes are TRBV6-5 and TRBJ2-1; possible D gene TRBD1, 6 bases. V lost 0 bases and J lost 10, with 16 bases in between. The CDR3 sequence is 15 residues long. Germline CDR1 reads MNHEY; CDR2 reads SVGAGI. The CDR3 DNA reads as TGTGCCAGCAGTTACTCGGGGGCCTCGGCGGAGGAGCAGTTCTTC. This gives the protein CASSYSGASAEEQFF.

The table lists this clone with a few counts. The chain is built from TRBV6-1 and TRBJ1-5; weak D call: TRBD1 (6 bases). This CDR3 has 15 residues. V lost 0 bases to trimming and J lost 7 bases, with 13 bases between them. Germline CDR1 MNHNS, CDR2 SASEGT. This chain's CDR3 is CASSEAGGVGQPQHF. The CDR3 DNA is TGTGCCAGCAGTGAAGCAGGGGGGGTCGGCCAGCCCCAGCATTTT.

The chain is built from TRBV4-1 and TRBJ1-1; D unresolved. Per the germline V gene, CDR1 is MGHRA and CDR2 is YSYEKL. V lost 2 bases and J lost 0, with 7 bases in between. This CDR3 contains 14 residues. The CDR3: CASSQTPMNTEAFF. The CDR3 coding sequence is TGCGCCAGCAGCCAAACCCCGATGAACACTGAAGCTTTCTTT.

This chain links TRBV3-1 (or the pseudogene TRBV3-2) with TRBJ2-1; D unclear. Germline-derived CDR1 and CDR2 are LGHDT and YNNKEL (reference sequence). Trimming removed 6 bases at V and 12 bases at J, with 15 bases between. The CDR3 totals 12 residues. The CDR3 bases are TGTGCCAGCAGTTACGACTGGGGTGGGCAGTTCTTC. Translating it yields CASSYDWGGQFF.

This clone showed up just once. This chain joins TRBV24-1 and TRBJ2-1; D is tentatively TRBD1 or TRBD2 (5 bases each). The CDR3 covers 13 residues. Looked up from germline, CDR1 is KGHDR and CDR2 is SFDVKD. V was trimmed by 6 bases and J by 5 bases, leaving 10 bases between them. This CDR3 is CATSFGTNNEQFF. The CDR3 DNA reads TGTGCCACCAGTTTTGGGACGAACAATGAGCAGTTCTTC.

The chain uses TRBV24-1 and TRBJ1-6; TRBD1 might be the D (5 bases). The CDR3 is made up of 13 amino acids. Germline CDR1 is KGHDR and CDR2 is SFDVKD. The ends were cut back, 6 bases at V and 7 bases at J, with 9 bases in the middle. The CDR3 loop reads CATSKGRNSPLHF. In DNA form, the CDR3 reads TGTGCCACCAGTAAGGGGCGGAATTCACCCCTCCACTTT.

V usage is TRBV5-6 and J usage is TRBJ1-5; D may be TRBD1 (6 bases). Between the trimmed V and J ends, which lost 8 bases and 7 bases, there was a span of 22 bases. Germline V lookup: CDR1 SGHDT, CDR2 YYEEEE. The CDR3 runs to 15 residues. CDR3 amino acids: CASISRTEEPQPQHF. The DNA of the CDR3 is TGTGCCAGTATTTCACGGACAGAGGAACCCCAGCCCCAGCATTTT.

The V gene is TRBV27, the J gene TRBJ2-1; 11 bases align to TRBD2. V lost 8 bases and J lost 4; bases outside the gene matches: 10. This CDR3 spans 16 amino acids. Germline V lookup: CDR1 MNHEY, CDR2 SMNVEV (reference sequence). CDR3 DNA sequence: TGTGCCAGCTTTCCCATTCGGACTAGCGGGTACAATGAGCAGTTCTTC. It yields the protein CASFPIRTSGYNEQFF.

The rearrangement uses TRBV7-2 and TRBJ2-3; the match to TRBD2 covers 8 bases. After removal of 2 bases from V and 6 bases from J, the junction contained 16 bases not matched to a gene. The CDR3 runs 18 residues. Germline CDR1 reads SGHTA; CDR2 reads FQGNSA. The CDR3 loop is CASSLTPKGTRRMDTQYF. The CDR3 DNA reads TGTGCCAGCAGCTTAACTCCCAAGGGGACTAGACGCATGGATACGCAGTATTTT.

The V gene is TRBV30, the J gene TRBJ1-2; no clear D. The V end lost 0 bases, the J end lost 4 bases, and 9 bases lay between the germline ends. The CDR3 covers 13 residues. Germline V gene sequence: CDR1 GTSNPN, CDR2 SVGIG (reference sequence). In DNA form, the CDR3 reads TGTGCCTGGAGTGTACTCGGGCTCTATGGCTACACCTTC. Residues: CAWSVLGLYGYTF.

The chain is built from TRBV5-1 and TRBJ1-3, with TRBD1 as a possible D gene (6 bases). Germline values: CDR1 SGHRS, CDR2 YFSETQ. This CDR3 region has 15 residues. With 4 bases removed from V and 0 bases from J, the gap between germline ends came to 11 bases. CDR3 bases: TGCGCCAGCAGCCCCCGGGACACCTCTGGAAACACCATATATTTT. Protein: CASSPRDTSGNTIYF.

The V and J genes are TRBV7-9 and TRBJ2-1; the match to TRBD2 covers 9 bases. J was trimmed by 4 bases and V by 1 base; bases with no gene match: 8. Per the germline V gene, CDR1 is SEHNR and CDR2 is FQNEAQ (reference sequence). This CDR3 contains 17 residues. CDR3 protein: CASSLGFGLAPYNEQFF. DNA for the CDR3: TGTGCCAGCAGCTTAGGATTCGGACTAGCGCCATACAATGAGCAGTTCTTC.

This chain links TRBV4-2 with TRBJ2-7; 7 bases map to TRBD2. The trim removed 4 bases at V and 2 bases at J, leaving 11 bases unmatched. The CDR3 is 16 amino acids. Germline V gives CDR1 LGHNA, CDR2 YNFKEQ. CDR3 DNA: TGTGCCAGCAGCCGGGCTAGCGGATCACCTCCCTACGAGCAGTACTTC. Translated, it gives CASSRASGSPPYEQYF.

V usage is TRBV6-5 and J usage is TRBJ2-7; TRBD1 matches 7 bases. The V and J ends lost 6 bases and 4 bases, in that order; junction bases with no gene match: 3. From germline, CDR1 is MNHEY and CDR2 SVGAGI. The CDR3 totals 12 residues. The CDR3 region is CASSLTGYEQYF. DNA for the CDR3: TGTGCCAGCAGCTTGACAGGGTACGAGCAGTACTTC.

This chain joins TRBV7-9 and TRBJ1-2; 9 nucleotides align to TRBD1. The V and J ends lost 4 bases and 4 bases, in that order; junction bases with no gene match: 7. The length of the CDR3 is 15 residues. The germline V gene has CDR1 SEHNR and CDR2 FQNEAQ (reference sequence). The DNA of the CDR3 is TGTGCCAGCAGCTCGAGGACAGGGGTGACCTATGGCTACACCTTC. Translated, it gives CASSSRTGVTYGYTF.

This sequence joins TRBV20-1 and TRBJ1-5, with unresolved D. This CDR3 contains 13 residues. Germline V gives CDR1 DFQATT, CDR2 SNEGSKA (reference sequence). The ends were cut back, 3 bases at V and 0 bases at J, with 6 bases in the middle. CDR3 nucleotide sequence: TGCAGTGCTAGTGAGAATAGCAATCAGCCCCAGCATTTT. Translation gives CSASENSNQPQHF.

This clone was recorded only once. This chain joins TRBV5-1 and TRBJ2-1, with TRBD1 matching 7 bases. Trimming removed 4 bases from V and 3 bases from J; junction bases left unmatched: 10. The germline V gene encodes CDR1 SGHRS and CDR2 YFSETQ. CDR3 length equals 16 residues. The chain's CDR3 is CASSPWTGQLYNEQFF. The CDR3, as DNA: TGCGCCAGCAGCCCTTGGACAGGCCAGCTCTACAATGAGCAGTTCTTC.

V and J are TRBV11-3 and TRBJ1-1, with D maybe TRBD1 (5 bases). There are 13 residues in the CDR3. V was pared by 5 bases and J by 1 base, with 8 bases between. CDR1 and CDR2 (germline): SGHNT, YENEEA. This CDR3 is CASSRQRNTEAFF. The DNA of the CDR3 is TGTGCCAGCAGCCGACAGAGGAACACTGAAGCTTTCTTT.

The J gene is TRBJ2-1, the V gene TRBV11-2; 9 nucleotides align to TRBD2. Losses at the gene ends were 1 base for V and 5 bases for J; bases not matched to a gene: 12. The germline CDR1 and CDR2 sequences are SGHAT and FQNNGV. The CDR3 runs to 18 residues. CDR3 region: CASSLGTSGRYRHNEQFF. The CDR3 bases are TGTGCCAGCAGCTTAGGCACTAGCGGGCGATATCGCCACAATGAGCAGTTCTTC.